This T cell receptor beta chain was sequenced in a study of a mutant IDH1 vaccine in newly diagnosed glioma. Germline V lookup: CDR1 MNHEY, CDR2 SVGAGI. V was trimmed by 6 bases and J by 7 bases, leaving 15 bases between them. The length of the CDR3 is 13 residues. Time point reported: baseline, week 1 (first vaccination visit). Treatment defined: pre-vaccination baseline after standard-of-care therapy. Generated by immunoSEQ multiplex PCR, the TCRdb table keeps only in-frame clones and is missing some. The sample shows 50,000 or so clones, approximately 78% of them seen only once. The genes are TRBV6-5 and TRBJ1-2, with D maybe TRBD1 (6 bases). The origin of this receptor is a man younger than 35 with glioma. Sample: PBMCs, taken from a glioma patient treated with radiotherapy, temozolomide or both. The CDR3 sequence is CASRQGLGSGYTF. DNA of the CDR3: TGTGCCAGCAGACAGGGCCTCGGCAGTGGCTACACCTTC.